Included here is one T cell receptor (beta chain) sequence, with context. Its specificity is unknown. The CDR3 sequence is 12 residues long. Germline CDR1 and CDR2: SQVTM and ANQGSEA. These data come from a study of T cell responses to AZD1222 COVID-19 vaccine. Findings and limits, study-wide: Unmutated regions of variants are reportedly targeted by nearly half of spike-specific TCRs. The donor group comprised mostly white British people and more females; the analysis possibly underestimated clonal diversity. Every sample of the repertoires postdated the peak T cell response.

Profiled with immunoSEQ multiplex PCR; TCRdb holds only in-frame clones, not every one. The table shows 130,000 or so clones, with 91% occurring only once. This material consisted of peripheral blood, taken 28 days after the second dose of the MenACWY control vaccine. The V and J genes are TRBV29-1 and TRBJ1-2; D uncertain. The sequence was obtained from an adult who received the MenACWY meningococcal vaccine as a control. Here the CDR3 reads CTDEGSNYGYTF. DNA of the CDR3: TGCACGGACGAGGGCTCCAACTATGGCTACACCTTC. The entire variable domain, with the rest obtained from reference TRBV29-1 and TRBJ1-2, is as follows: SAVISQKPSRDICQRGTSLTIQCQVDSQVTMMFWYRQQPGQSLTLIATANQGSEATYESGFVIDKFPISRPNLTFSTLTVSNMSPEDSSIYLCTDEGSNYGYTFGSGTRLTVV.